This T cell receptor (beta chain) was captured by sequencing in a study of blood T cell repertoires in COVID-19. Germline CDR1 reads SGDLS; CDR2 reads YYNGEE. The CDR3 covers 15 residues. V shed 7 bases and J 4 bases; nucleotides not matched to a gene: 14. Data came from immunoSEQ multiplex PCR; TCRdb stores just in-frame clones and leaves some out. The table includes 55,000 to 75,000 clones, roughly 81% detected once. The chain is built from TRBV9 and TRBJ2-7; 7 bases map to TRBD2. The sequenced sample consisted of peripheral blood. The sequence was collected from a man at least 80 years old with acute or convalescent COVID-19. CDR3 sequence reads: CASGRFREAHYEQYF. The CDR3 bases are TGTGCCAGCGGCAGATTCCGGGAGGCCCATTACGAGCAGTACTTC. The full variable domain, completed using reference TRBV9 and TRBJ2-7, is DSGVTQTPKHLITATGQRVTLRCSPRSGDLSVYWYQQSLDQGLQFLIQYYNGEERAKGNILERFSAQQFPDLHSELNLSSLELGDSALYFCASGRFREAHYEQYFGPGTRLTVT.